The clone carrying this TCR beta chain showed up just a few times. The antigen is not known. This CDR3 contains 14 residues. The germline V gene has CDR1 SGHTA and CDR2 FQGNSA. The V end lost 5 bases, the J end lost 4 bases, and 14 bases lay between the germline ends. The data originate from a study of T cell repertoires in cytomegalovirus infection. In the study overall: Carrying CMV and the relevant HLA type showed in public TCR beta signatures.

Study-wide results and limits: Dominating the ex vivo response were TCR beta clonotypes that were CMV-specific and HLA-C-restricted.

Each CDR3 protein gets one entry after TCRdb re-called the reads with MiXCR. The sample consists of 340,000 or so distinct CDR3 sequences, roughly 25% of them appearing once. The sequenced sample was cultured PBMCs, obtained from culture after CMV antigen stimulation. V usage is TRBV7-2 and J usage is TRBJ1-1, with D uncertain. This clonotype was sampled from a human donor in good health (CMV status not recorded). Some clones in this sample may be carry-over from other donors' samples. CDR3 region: CASSPSGRATEAFF. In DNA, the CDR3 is TGTGCCAGCAGCCCATCCGGTCGGGCCACTGAAGCTTTCTTT. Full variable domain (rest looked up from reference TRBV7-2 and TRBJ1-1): GAGVSQSPSNKVTEKGKDVELRCDPISGHTALYWYRQSLGQGLEFLIYFQGNSAPDKSGLPSDRFSAERTGGSVSTLTIQRTQQEDSAVYLCASSPSGRATEAFFGQGTRLTVV.